This record concerns one T cell receptor (beta chain) sequence. In Cohort 3, a recovered donor had either two negative PCRs, clearance, or symptom resolution. In the original analysis: Quantification of nucleated cells was approximated via reference gene primer amplification. Libraries were prepared by immunoSEQ multiplex PCR; TCRdb keeps only in-frame clonotypes and omits some of them. V and J calls and clone size are as listed in that table; D and trimming were resolved from the DNA. Of a few hundred thousand clones in the sample, 75% to 90% were seen once. The data stem from a study of blood T cell repertoires in COVID-19. Study information: Both acute and convalescent COVID-19 samples were obtained from the United States, Italy and Spain. Sources were T cells, B-cell-depleted T cells, or PBMCs; the material itself was cDNA or gDNA.

V gave up 0 bases and J gave up 7 bases, with 9 bases separating them. This CDR3 has 13 residues. CDR1 MNHEY and CDR2 SVGAGI come from the germline V gene. The source is a man aged 25 to 40 who had recovered from COVID-19. Sequencing used PBMCs or T cells enriched from blood (not recorded which). The chain is built from TRBV6-5 and TRBJ1-1; no firm D call. The CDR3 sequence: CASSYSAPGEAFF. The CDR3 bases are TGTGCCAGCAGTTACTCGGCTCCGGGTGAAGCTTTCTTT.